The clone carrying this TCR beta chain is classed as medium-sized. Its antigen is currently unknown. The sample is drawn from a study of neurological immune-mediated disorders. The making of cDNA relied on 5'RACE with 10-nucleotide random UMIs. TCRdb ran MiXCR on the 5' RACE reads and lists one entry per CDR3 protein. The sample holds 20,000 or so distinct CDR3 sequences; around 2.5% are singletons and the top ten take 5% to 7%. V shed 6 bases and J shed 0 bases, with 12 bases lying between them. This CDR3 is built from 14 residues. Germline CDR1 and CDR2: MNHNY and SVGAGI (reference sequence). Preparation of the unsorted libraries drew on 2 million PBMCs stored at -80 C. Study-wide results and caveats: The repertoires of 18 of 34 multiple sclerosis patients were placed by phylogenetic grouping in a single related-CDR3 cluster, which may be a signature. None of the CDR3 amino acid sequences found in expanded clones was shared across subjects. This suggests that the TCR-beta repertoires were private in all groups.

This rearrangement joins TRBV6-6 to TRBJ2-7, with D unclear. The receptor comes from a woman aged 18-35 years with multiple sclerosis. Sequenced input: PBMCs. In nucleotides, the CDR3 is TGTGCCAGCAGCCTCACGTCCTCCTCCTACGAGCAGTACGTC. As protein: CASSLTSSSYEQYV.